The clone carrying this T cell receptor (beta chain) was counted a single time. Its antigen is undetermined. A much larger clone differs by one base, so this may be a read error. The sample originates from a study of CD4 T cells in relation to SARS-CoV-2 and coronaviruses. Study-level background: The restricting HLA molecule for shared crossreactive spike epitopes was mapped.

Study results and limitations: About 64% of donors had memory CD4+ clonotypes crossrecognizing SARS-CoV-2 and common cold coronavirus spike. SARS-CoV-2-driven expansion was significantly weaker in crossreactive than monoreactive clones.

TCRdb keeps only in-frame clones here, not all; method: immunoSEQ multiplex PCR. This repertoire shows tens of thousands of clones, more than 60% found once; its top ten account for roughly 3.2%. Sequences were obtained from memory CD4+ T cells from PBMCs, cultured in vitro. The sequence derives from an adult with COVID-19.

CDR3 in amino acids: CASSLTYEQYF. The CDR3 DNA is TGTGCCAGCAGTCTCACCTACGAGCAGTACTTC. The chain links TRBV28 to TRBJ2-7; D is undetermined. This CDR3 comprises 11 residues. Germline V lookup: CDR1 MDHEN, CDR2 SYDVKM. The V end was cut by 5 bases, the J end by 2 bases, with 4 bases between. The whole variable domain, filled in from reference TRBV28 and TRBJ2-7, reads DVKVTQSSRYLVKRTGEKVFLECVQDMDHENMFWYRQDPGLGLRLIYFSYDVKMKEKGDIPEGYSVSREKKERFSLILESASTNQTSMYLCASSLTYEQYFGPGTRLTVT.